This T cell receptor beta chain was obtained from a study of cytomegalovirus exposure and HLA in healthy donors. About this clone: Antigen specificity is unknown.

Study-level points and caveats: Through in vitro validation, three CMV-associated chains were shown to be specific for CMV antigens. Subsequent analysis showed first-cohort TCR clusters tending to co-occur in 120 validation repertoires.

Only in-frame clones appear in the TCRdb table, and some are missing; sequencing was by immunoSEQ multiplex PCR. The sample lists approximately 300,000 clones, around 90% occurring once. This CDR3 spans 16 amino acids. V lost 10 bases, J lost 1 base, and 22 bases lay in between. Germline values: CDR1 MDHEN, CDR2 SYDVKM. These donors were members of the roughly 120-subject validation cohort, a group separate from the roughly 670-subject first cohort. The clonotype originates from a woman aged 25 to 45 in good health and CMV-seropositive. The genes are TRBV28 and TRBJ1-2, with TRBD1 as a possible D gene (5 bases). Sequencing was performed on PBMCs. The CDR3 region is CATLSAQGQDNYGYTF. CDR3 DNA: TGTGCCACCCTTTCAGCTCAGGGTCAAGATAACTATGGCTACACCTTC.